This TCR beta chain was documented in a study of blood T cells in healthy people across ages. Study-level findings and limits: Per million T cells, TCR beta diversity dropped roughly linearly as age increased.

The sample holds a few counts of this clonotype. Its antigen remains unidentified. Germline V lookup: CDR1 SGHDT, CDR2 YYEEEE. The junction had 5 bases not matched to a gene; V was cut back by 1 base and J by 0 bases. This CDR3 is built from 18 residues. Primers used in a second PCR of about 7 to 12 cycles were a sample-barcoded 5' primer and a J-beta primer mix. MiXCR was run by TCRdb on the 5' RACE reads, yielding one entry per CDR3 protein. Here the sample spans about 1.6 million distinct CDR3 sequences, about 31% being singletons. The chain joins TRBV5-6 to TRBJ2-3, with TRBD2 identical over 13 bases. The origin of this receptor is a woman aged 25 to 39 in good health. Sequencing input: blood. In DNA, the CDR3 is TGTGCCAGCAGCTTGATACGACTAGCGGGGGGCAGCACAGATACGCAGTATTTT. Translating it yields CASSLIRLAGGSTDTQYF.